The 9 T cell receptor beta chains below come from one sample, sequenced in a study of radiotherapy plus CTLA-4 blockade in lung cancer listed by TCRdb under 2018. Library creation used the immunoSEQ multiplex PCR assay. The table comes from immuneACCESS by way of TCRdb, which keeps in-frame sequences with V and J called. Part of the clones is missing from these tables; in studies checked, under half for an unresolved V gene and the rest for unknown reasons. Counted in this sample were roughly 62,000 clones; roughly 77% of them appeared once. The ten largest account for roughly 4.7% of the sample. This specimen was peripheral blood, taken from a patient treated with radiotherapy plus ipilimumab. The receptor set was obtained from a human donor with non-small cell lung cancer who had a complete response to radiotherapy plus ipilimumab.

This clone showed up just once. The CDR3 DNA sequence: TGCGCCAGCAGCACTGGACAGGCCTTCTCGAACACTGAAGCTTTCTTT. This sequence encodes CASSTGQAFSNTEAFF. This chain joins TRBV5-1 and TRBJ1-1; 7 bases map to TRBD1. This CDR3 region has 16 residues. Germline CDR1 is SGHRS and CDR2 is YFSETQ. The junction had 10 bases not matched to a gene; V was cut back by 4 bases and J by 1 base.

The gene calls are TRBV20-1 and TRBJ2-4, with D hard to call. The CDR3 spans 11 residues. Germline loops: CDR1 DFQATT, CDR2 SNEGSKA (reference sequence). Trimming shortened V by 7 bases and J by 5 bases, and 9 bases separated the two germline ends. CDR3 sequence: CSVRHQNIQYF. The CDR3 DNA reads TGCAGTGTAAGGCACCAAAACATTCAGTACTTC.

The chain employs TRBV9 and TRBJ1-1; 8 bases are a match to TRBD1. Trimming cost V 0 bases and J 2 bases; bases outside gene matches: 9. The CDR3 covers 17 residues. Germline V gene data show CDR1 as SGDLS and CDR2 as YYNGEE. CDR3 region: CASSVEVGQGGNTEAFF. CDR3 bases: TGTGCCAGCAGCGTAGAGGTCGGACAGGGAGGTAACACTGAAGCTTTCTTT.

This clone has just a few counts. V gene TRBV2 combines with J gene TRBJ2-2; D perhaps matches TRBD1 (5 bases). This CDR3 has 15 residues. Trimming removed 4 bases from V and 2 bases from J, with 11 bases in between. The germline V gene has CDR1 SNHLY and CDR2 FYNNEI. CDR3 nucleotides: TGTGCCAGCAGTGCCAGACAGCAAAACACCGGGGAGCTGTTTTTT. Its protein is CASSARQQNTGELFF. Based on the CDR3 plus reference TRBV2 and TRBJ2-2, the full variable domain is EPEVTQTPSHQVTQMGQEVILRCVPISNHLYFYWYRQILGQKVEFLVSFYNNEISEKSEIFDDQFSVERPDGSNFTLKIRSTKLEDSAMYFCASSARQQNTGELFFGEGSRLTVL.

The chain is built from TRBV10-3 and TRBJ2-7; D might be TRBD2 (6 bases). Deletions cut 0 bases from V and 7 bases from J, with 16 bases between. Germline CDR1 ENHRY, CDR2 SYGVKD. The CDR3 is made up of 15 amino acids. CDR3 in DNA: TGTGCCATCAGTGAGTCGTCGGGGCTGGGGGGTGAGCAGTACTTC. This codes for CAISESSGLGGEQYF.

This chain joins TRBV2 and TRBJ2-7; D not resolved. The germline CDR1 and CDR2 sequences are SNHLY and FYNNEI. This CDR3 region has 12 residues. Trimming removed 6 bases from V and 4 bases from J, with 10 bases in between. In nucleotides, the CDR3 is TGTGCCAGCAGGCCGAATGGGTACGAGCAGTACGTC. Its protein is CASRPNGYEQYV.

The chain recombines TRBV7-6 with TRBJ1-2; TRBD1 agrees at 10 bases. The CDR3 consists of 13 residues. Germline V lookup: CDR1 SGHVS, CDR2 FNYEAQ. The junction had 5 bases not matched to a gene; V was cut back by 5 bases and J by 8 bases. CDR3 sequence reads: CASSRRTGGGYTF. Here the CDR3 DNA reads TGTGCCAGCAGCCGTAGGACAGGGGGAGGCTACACCTTC.

This clone has at least ten counts. The chain has TRBV7-9 and TRBJ2-7; 8 positions agree with TRBD1. The CDR3 is 14 residues long. Per germline, CDR1 SEHNR and CDR2 FQNEAQ (reference sequence). V dropped 5 bases and J dropped 3; count of bases not matched to a gene: 6. CDR3 DNA: TGTGCCAGCAGCCTAGGAGACAGGGGCTACGAGCAGTACTTC. Protein: CASSLGDRGYEQYF.

In its sample, this clone was seen once. The chain is built from TRBV11-3 and TRBJ1-1; D is unresolved. The V end lost 2 bases, the J end lost 2 bases, and 6 bases lay between the germline ends. CDR1 and CDR2 from the germline V gene are SGHNT and YENEEA. CDR3 length: 13 residues. CDR3 bases: TGTGCCAGCAGCTTATTAGCCAACACTGAAGCTTTCTTT. Translating it yields CASSLLANTEAFF.